This T cell receptor beta chain was observed in a study of cytomegalovirus exposure and HLA in healthy donors. General study points: The classifier reportedly diagnosed cytomegalovirus status with high sensitivity and specificity. Within the data, a cluster of highly shared sequence variants was likely a sequencing artifact. HLA restriction was apparent for most CMV-associated TCR beta chains in a later analysis.

PCR involved 60 Vbeta and 13 Jbeta primers. Per the authors' pipeline: In a later analysis, the count reached 80 million or so unique TCR beta chains, with 10 million to 11 million shared. Assay used: immunoSEQ multiplex PCR; TCRdb lists only in-frame clones, some missing. V and J calls and clone size follow that table, whereas D and trimming were derived from the DNA. The sample lists about 150,000 clones; roughly three quarters were seen once. This CDR3 has 16 residues. Germline CDR1 and CDR2: SGHRS and YFSETQ. Trimming took 0 bases from V and 8 from J; bases not matched to a gene: 13. Comments on this clone: As yet, its antigen is unknown.

The sequenced sample was PBMCs. V is TRBV5-1 and J is TRBJ1-2; 7 nucleotides agree with TRBD1. The sequence was obtained from a young man in good health and CMV-seropositive. Written as DNA, the CDR3 is TGCGCCAGCAGCTTGGAGACAGGGCGACTGAATGGGGGCTACACCTTC. It encodes CASSLETGRLNGGYTF.